A single sample gave rise to the 26 T cell receptor beta chains below, sequenced in a study of blood T cell repertoires in COVID-19. Assay used: immunoSEQ multiplex PCR; TCRdb lists only in-frame clones, some missing. The repertoire holds some 180,000 clones, with approximately 80% as singletons. Sample: PBMCs or T cells enriched from blood (not recorded which). The origin of the receptors is a man in his sixties who had been exposed to COVID-19.

V is TRBV9 and J is TRBJ2-2, with unresolved D. Germline V gene sequence: CDR1 SGDLS, CDR2 YYNGEE. CDR3 length equals 15 residues. The V end lost 0 bases, the J end lost 0 bases, and 6 bases lay between the germline ends. CDR3: CASSVEPSNTGELFF. The CDR3 bases are TGTGCCAGCAGCGTAGAGCCTTCGAACACCGGGGAGCTGTTTTTT. The full variable domain, completed using reference TRBV9 and TRBJ2-2, is DSGVTQTPKHLITATGQRVTLRCSPRSGDLSVYWYQQSLDQGLQFLIQYYNGEERAKGNILERFSAQQFPDLHSELNLSSLELGDSALYFCASSVEPSNTGELFFGEGSRLTVL.

The chain uses TRBV10-2 and TRBJ1-4; the match to TRBD1 covers 7 bases. CDR1 WSHSY and CDR2 SAAADI come from the germline V gene. The CDR3 is 17 amino acids. With V trimmed by 3 bases and J by 8 bases, 15 bases remained unmatched. CDR3 nucleotide sequence: TGCGCCAGCAGTGATCCCCGGGACAGCCCGGATAGAGAAAAACTGTTTTTT. It translates to CASSDPRDSPDREKLFF.

This clone was observed a handful of times. This chain joins TRBV19 and TRBJ1-1; 8 bases match TRBD1. J gave up 3 bases and V 3 bases, and 15 bases lay outside the gene matches. The CDR3 sequence is 18 residues long. The germline gives CDR1 LNHDA, CDR2 SQIVND (reference sequence). DNA for the CDR3: TGTGCCAGTAGTATCCCACAAAGAAGGGACAGGCCCGACACTGAAGCTTTCTTT. This translates into CASSIPQRRDRPDTEAFF.

The chain carries TRBV7-6 and TRBJ1-1; D gene ambiguous. This CDR3 spans 15 amino acids. Looked up from germline, CDR1 is SGHVS and CDR2 is FNYEAQ. V lost 6 bases, J lost 0 bases, and 14 bases lay in between. Here the CDR3 reads CASSPTGWVNTEAFF. CDR3 nucleotides: TGTGCCAGCAGTCCGACGGGGTGGGTGAACACTGAAGCTTTCTTT.

V is TRBV30 and J is TRBJ1-4; no clear D. Germline V lookup: CDR1 GTSNPN, CDR2 SVGIG (reference sequence). V was clipped by 4 bases and J by 5 bases, with 20 bases between them. The CDR3 is 16 residues long. The CDR3 coding sequence is TGTGCCTGGATAACCCCGGGTGTTCCGGGGAATGAAAAACTGTTTTTT. The encoded protein is CAWITPGVPGNEKLFF.

The rearrangement uses TRBV30 and TRBJ1-4, with TRBD1 identical over 9 bases. The J segment lost 6 bases and the V segment lost 2 bases, leaving 1 base of the junction unmatched. This CDR3 region has 13 residues. The germline V gene has CDR1 GTSNPN and CDR2 SVGIG (reference sequence). The CDR3 loop reads CAWSTGGYEKLFF. The CDR3 coding sequence is TGTGCCTGGAGTACAGGGGGCTATGAAAAACTGTTTTTT.

The V and J genes are TRBV7-8 and TRBJ1-3, with 7 positions matching TRBD1. Germline V gives CDR1 SGHVS, CDR2 FQNEAQ. Trimming took 1 base from V and 3 from J; bases not matched to a gene: 6. This CDR3 is 16 amino acids long. CDR3 residues: CASSLVPGGNGNTIYF. In DNA, the CDR3 is TGTGCCAGCAGCTTAGTTCCAGGGGGGAATGGAAACACCATATATTTT.

The rearrangement joins TRBV30 to TRBJ1-2, with a weak D call TRBD1 (6 bases). The V end lost 1 base, the J end lost 0 bases, and 15 bases lay between the germline ends. Germline values: CDR1 GTSNPN, CDR2 SVGIG (reference sequence). The CDR3 has 16 residues. CDR3 nucleotide sequence: TGTGCCTGGAGTGCCGGATCCGGGACATCTAACTATGGCTACACCTTC. This sequence encodes CAWSAGSGTSNYGYTF.

The chain has TRBV21-1 and TRBJ1-2; TRBD1, as called in the table, went unchecked against the DNA. TRBV21-1 is given as a pseudogene. This CDR3 region has 17 residues. The CDR3 here is CASSNLCRDKLLYGYTF. CDR3 coding DNA: TGTGCCAGCAGCAATCTCTGCCGGGACAAACTTCTCTATGGCTACACCTTC.

This clone was found once. The CDR3: CASSLASGTYNEQFF. CDR3 DNA: TGTGCCAGCAGCCTAGCTAGCGGGACGTACAATGAGCAGTTCTTC. V is TRBV3-1 (or the pseudogene TRBV3-2) and J is TRBJ2-1; 9 nucleotides match TRBD2. Germline V lookup: CDR1 LGHDT, CDR2 YNNKEL (reference sequence). CDR3 length equals 15 residues. The J segment lost 4 bases and the V segment lost 4 bases, leaving 5 bases of the junction unmatched.

This rearrangement joins TRBV5-1 to TRBJ2-5; TRBD2 aligns across 10 bases. This CDR3 is 14 amino acids long. The germline CDR1 and CDR2 sequences are SGHRS and YFSETQ. With V trimmed by 2 bases and J by 5 bases, 3 bases remained unmatched. The CDR3 region is CASSFLAGVETQYF. The CDR3 nucleotides are TGCGCCAGCAGCTTCCTAGCGGGAGTTGAGACCCAGTACTTC.

The table lists this clone with a few counts. The chain is built from TRBV27 and TRBJ2-5; TRBD2 matches 9 bases. Trimming cost V 7 bases and J 1 base; bases outside gene matches: 7. There are 15 residues in the CDR3. CDR1 is MNHEY, CDR2 SMNVEV, per germline (reference sequence). The CDR3 DNA sequence: TGTGCCAGCAATCTAGCGGGGAACCTCCAAGAGACCCAGTACTTC. Translating it yields CASNLAGNLQETQYF.

The rearrangement joins TRBV10-1 to TRBJ1-5; 8 bases fit TRBD1. This CDR3 spans 13 amino acids. The V and J ends lost 10 bases and 6 bases, in that order; junction bases with no gene match: 8. From germline, CDR1 is WNHNN and CDR2 SYGVQD (reference sequence). The CDR3 bases are TGCGCCACTTCGAGACAGGGGATTCAGCCCCAGCATTTT. Its translation is CATSRQGIQPQHF.

This clone came up many times. CDR3 sequence (DNA): TGTGCCAGCTCACCTGGGCAGGGAAAGACCGGGGAGCTGTTTTTT. Translated, it gives CASSPGQGKTGELFF. This rearrangement joins TRBV18 to TRBJ2-2; D is possibly TRBD1 (5 bases). Trimming cost V 3 bases and J 5 bases, with 13 bases left between them. Germline CDR1 is KGHSH and CDR2 is LQKENI. This CDR3 has 15 amino acids.

The V gene is TRBV7-2, the J gene TRBJ1-3; 10 nucleotides match TRBD1. CDR1 is SGHTA and CDR2 is FQGNSA in the germline V gene. The CDR3 is 15 residues long. V shed 3 bases, J shed 4 bases, and the junction held 3 bases outside the gene matches. The CDR3 nucleotides are TGTGCCAGCAGCTTGACGACAGGGGGCGGAAACACCATATATTTT. Amino acid sequence: CASSLTTGGGNTIYF.

The genes are TRBV5-1 and TRBJ2-4; D is unclear. Germline V gene lookup returns CDR1 SGHRS and CDR2 YFSETQ. CDR3 size: 16 residues. V lost 0 bases and J 0 bases, leaving 10 bases between the germline ends. CDR3 DNA: TGCGCCAGCAGCTTGGGGGTAGCTCTAGCCAAAAACATTCAGTACTTC. Translation: CASSLGVALAKNIQYF. The entire variable domain, with the rest obtained from reference TRBV5-1 and TRBJ2-4, is as follows: KAGVTQTPRYLIKTRGQQVTLSCSPISGHRSVSWYQQTPGQGLQFLFEYFSETQRNKGNFPGRFSGRQFSNSRSEMNVSTLELGDSALYLCASSLGVALAKNIQYFGAGTRLSVL.

This clone was picked up one time. V gene TRBV5-5 combines with J gene TRBJ2-2, with D uncertain. The V end was cut by 2 bases, the J end by 7 bases, with 6 bases between. Germline lookup yields CDR1 SGHKS and CDR2 YYEKEE (reference sequence). The CDR3 is 12 amino acids. The CDR3 region is CASSFPLGELFF. In nucleotides, the CDR3 is TGTGCCAGCAGCTTTCCCCTCGGGGAGCTGTTTTTT.

The chain uses TRBV6-4 and TRBJ2-7, with D maybe TRBD1 (6 bases). The ends were cut back, 2 bases at V and 4 bases at J, with 18 bases in the middle. CDR3 size: 16 residues. Germline V gene data show CDR1 as MRHNA and CDR2 as SNTAGT. CDR3 bases: TGTGCCAGCAGTGACGTAAACAGGGTTGGAGCGTACGAGCAGTACTTC. Translating it yields CASSDVNRVGAYEQYF.

CDR3 sequence (DNA): TGTGCCTGGAGTCTGGGGACTAGCGGGACGGCGGATACGCAGTATTTT. Amino acids: CAWSLGTSGTADTQYF. This chain links TRBV30 with TRBJ2-3; 13 bases map to TRBD2. The CDR3 is 16 amino acids. The V gene end was trimmed by 2 bases and the J gene end by 6 bases; junction bases not matched to a gene: 8. The V gene's germline CDR1 is GTSNPN and CDR2 SVGIG (reference sequence).

V usage is TRBV6-5 and J usage is TRBJ2-1; a weak D match, TRBD1 (5 bases). The germline V gene has CDR1 MNHEY and CDR2 SVGAGI. The ends were cut back, 6 bases at V and 5 bases at J, with 14 bases in the middle. The length of the CDR3 is 14 residues. CDR3 region: CASRGTGPNNEQFF. The CDR3, as DNA: TGTGCCAGCAGGGGAACAGGACCTAACAATGAGCAGTTCTTC.

The rearrangement joins TRBV11-2 to TRBJ2-1; 7 bases fit TRBD1. V dropped 4 bases and J dropped 4; count of bases not matched to a gene: 10. The germline gives CDR1 SGHAT, CDR2 FQNNGV. The CDR3 contains 16 residues. The CDR3 is CASSSIRDRKYNEQFF. Written as DNA, the CDR3 is TGTGCCAGCAGCTCCATCCGGGACAGAAAGTACAATGAGCAGTTCTTC.

The chain joins TRBV11-3 to TRBJ2-1, with D tentatively TRBD1 (6 bases). This CDR3 has 13 residues. CDR1 SGHNT and CDR2 YENEEA come from the germline V gene. Trimming removed 7 bases from V and 8 bases from J, with 15 bases in between. The CDR3 is CASNNRKGDEQFF. In nucleotides, the CDR3 is TGTGCCAGCAACAACAGAAAGGGGGATGAGCAGTTCTTC.

The chain has TRBV7-9 and TRBJ1-4, with a weak D call TRBD1 (5 bases). Germline V gives CDR1 SEHNR, CDR2 FQNEAQ (reference sequence). Between the trimmed V and J ends, which lost 0 bases and 8 bases, there was a span of 13 bases. There are 15 residues in the CDR3. The CDR3 loop is CASSLAAGLAEKLFF. DNA of the CDR3: TGTGCCAGCAGCTTAGCAGCGGGGCTGGCGGAAAAACTGTTTTTT.

Here the CDR3 DNA reads TGCAGCGTTGATCGCAGGGTTTACAATGAGCAGTTCTTC. Its translation: CSVDRRVYNEQFF. The rearrangement uses TRBV29-1 and TRBJ2-1; D might be TRBD1 (5 bases). CDR1 and CDR2 from the germline V gene are SQVTM and ANQGSEA. Trimming left V 3 bases short and J 4 bases short, with 10 bases between. The CDR3 sequence is 13 residues long.

CDR3 DNA: TGCAGCGTTGCCGGACAGGGAAGCTTCCATGGCTACACCTTC. This encodes CSVAGQGSFHGYTF. J is TRBJ1-2 and V is TRBV29-1, with TRBD1 matching over 8 bases. This CDR3 spans 14 amino acids. Losses at the gene ends were 4 bases for V and 6 bases for J; bases not matched to a gene: 10. Germline CDR1 is SQVTM and CDR2 is ANQGSEA. The variable domain in full, completed from reference TRBV29-1 and TRBJ1-2, reads SAVISQKPSRDICQRGTSLTIQCQVDSQVTMMFWYRQQPGQSLTLIATANQGSEATYESGFVIDKFPISRPNLTFSTLTVSNMSPEDSSIYLCSVAGQGSFHGYTFGSGTRLTVV.

Many counts were recorded for this clone. The identical CDR3 is also encoded by other nucleotide sequences in the sample. The chain recombines TRBV9 with TRBJ2-5, with TRBD2 matching 9 bases. The CDR3 runs 14 residues. V shed 0 bases and J 5 bases; nucleotides not matched to a gene: 2. Germline V gene sequence: CDR1 SGDLS, CDR2 YYNGEE. CDR3 coding DNA: TGTGCCAGCAGCGTAGGAGCGGGAGGTGAGACCCAGTACTTC. Translating it yields CASSVGAGGETQYF.